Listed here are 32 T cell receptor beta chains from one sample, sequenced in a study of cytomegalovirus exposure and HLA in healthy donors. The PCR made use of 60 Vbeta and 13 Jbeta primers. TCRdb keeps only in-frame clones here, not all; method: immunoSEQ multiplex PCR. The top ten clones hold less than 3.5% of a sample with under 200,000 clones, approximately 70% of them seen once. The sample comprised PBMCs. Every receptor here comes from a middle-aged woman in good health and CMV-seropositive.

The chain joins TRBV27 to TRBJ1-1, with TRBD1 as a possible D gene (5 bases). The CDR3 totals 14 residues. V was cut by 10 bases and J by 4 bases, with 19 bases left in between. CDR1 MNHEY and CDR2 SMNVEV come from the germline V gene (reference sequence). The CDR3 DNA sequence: TGTGCCAACAATTCTGACAGCCCCCTCACTGAAGCTTTCTTT. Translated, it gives CANNSDSPLTEAFF.

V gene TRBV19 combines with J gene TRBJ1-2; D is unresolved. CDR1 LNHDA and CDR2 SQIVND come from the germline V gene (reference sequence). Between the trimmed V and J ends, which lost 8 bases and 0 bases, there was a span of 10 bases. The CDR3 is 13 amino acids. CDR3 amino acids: CASGYRANYGYTF. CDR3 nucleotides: TGTGCCAGTGGTTACAGAGCTAACTATGGCTACACCTTC.

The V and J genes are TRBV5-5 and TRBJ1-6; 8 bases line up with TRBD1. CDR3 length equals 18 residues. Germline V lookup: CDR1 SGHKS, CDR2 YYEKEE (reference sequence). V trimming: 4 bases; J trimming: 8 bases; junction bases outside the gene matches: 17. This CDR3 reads CASSPGALGQGRDSPLHF. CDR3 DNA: TGTGCCAGCAGCCCCGGGGCCTTAGGACAGGGCCGTGATTCACCCCTCCACTTT.

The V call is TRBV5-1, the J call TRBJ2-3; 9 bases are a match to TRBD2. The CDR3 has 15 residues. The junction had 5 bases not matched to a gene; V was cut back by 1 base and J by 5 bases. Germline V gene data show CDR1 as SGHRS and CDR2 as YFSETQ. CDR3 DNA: TGCGCCAGCAGCTTGAGTGCGGGAGGGGTAGATACGCAGTATTTT. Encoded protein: CASSLSAGGVDTQYF.

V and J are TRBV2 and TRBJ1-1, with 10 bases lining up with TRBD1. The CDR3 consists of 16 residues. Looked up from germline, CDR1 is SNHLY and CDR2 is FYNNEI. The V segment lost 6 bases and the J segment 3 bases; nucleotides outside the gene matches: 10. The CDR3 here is CASSEQRDRGDTEAFF. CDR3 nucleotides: TGTGCCAGCAGCGAGCAACGGGACAGGGGAGACACTGAAGCTTTCTTT. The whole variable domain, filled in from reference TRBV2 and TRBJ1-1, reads EPEVTQTPSHQVTQMGQEVILRCVPISNHLYFYWYRQILGQKVEFLVSFYNNEISEKSEIFDDQFSVERPDGSNFTLKIRSTKLEDSAMYFCASSEQRDRGDTEAFFGQGTRLTVV.

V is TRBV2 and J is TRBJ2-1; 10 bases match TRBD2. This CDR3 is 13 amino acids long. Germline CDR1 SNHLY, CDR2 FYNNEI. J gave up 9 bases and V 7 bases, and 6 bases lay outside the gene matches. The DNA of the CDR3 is TGTGCCAGCACGCAGCGGGAGGGCCGTGAGCAGTTCTTC. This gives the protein CASTQREGREQFF.

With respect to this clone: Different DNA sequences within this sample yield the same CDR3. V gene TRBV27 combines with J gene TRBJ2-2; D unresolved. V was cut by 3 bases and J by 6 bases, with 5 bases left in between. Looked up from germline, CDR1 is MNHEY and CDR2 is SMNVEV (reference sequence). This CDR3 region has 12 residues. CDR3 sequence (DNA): TGTGCCAGCAGTTTCCGGGCCGGGGAGCTGTTTTTT. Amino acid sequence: CASSFRAGELFF.

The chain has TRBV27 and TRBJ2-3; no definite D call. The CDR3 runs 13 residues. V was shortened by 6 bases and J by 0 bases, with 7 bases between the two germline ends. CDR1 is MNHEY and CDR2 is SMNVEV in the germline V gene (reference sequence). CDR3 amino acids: CASRLSSTDTQYF. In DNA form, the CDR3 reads TGTGCCAGCAGACTCTCTAGCACAGATACGCAGTATTTT.

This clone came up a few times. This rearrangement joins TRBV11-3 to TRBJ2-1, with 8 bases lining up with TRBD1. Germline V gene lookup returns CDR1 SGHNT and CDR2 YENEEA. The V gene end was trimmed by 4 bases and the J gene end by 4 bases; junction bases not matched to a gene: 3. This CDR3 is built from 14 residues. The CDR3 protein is CASSSRDRYNEQFF. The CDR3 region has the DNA TGTGCCAGCAGCTCTCGGGACAGGTACAATGAGCAGTTCTTC.

The chain's CDR3 is CASMRPGQDGYEQYF. The DNA of the CDR3 is TGTGCCAGCATGAGACCGGGACAGGATGGTTACGAGCAGTACTTC. The rearrangement links TRBV28 to TRBJ2-7; TRBD1 matches at 8 bases. With V trimmed by 7 bases and J by 4 bases, 12 bases remained unmatched. CDR1 and CDR2 (germline): MDHEN, SYDVKM. The CDR3 spans 15 residues. Together with reference TRBV28 and TRBJ2-7, the CDR3 gives the full variable domain: DVKVTQSSRYLVKRTGEKVFLECVQDMDHENMFWYRQDPGLGLRLIYFSYDVKMKEKGDIPEGYSVSREKKERFSLILESASTNQTSMYLCASMRPGQDGYEQYFGPGTRLTVT.

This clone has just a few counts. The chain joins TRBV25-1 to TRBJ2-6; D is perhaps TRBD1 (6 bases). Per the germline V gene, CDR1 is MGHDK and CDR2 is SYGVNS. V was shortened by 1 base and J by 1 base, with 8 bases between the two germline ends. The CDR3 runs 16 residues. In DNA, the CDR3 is TGTGCCAGCAGTGAATTAGGGGGATCTGGGGCCAACGTCCTGACTTTC. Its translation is CASSELGGSGANVLTF.

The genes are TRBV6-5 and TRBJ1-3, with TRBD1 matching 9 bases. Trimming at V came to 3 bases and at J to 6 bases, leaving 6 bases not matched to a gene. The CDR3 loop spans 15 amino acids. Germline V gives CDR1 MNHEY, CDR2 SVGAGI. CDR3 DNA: TGTGCCAGCAGTTATACCAGACAGGGGGAAAACACCATATATTTT. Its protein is CASSYTRQGENTIYF.

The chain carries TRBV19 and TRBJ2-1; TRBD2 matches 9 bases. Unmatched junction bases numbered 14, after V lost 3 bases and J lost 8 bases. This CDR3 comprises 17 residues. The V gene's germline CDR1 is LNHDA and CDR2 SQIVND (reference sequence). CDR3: CASSIYGGGGASDEQFF. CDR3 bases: TGTGCCAGTAGTATCTATGGAGGCGGGGGGGCCAGTGATGAGCAGTTCTTC. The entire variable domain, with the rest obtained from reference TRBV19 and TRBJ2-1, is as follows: DGGITQSPKYLFRKEGQNVTLSCEQNLNHDAMYWYRQDPGQGLRLIYYSQIVNDFQKGDIAEGYSVSREKKESFPLTVTSAQKNPTAFYLCASSIYGGGGASDEQFFGPGTRLTVL.

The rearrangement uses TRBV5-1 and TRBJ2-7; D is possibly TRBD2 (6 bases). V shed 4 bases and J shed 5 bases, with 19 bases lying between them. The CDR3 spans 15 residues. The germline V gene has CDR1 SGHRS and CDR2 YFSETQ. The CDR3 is CASSVVGTPENEQYF. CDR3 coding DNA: TGCGCCAGCAGCGTAGTCGGGACTCCCGAGAACGAGCAGTACTTC. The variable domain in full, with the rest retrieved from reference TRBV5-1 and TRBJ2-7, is KAGVTQTPRYLIKTRGQQVTLSCSPISGHRSVSWYQQTPGQGLQFLFEYFSETQRNKGNFPGRFSGRQFSNSRSEMNVSTLELGDSALYLCASSVVGTPENEQYFGPGTRLTVT.

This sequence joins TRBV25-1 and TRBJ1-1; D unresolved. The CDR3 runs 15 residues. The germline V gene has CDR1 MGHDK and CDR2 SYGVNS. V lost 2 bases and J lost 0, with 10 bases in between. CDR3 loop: CASSEPGSLNTEAFF. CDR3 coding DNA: TGTGCCAGCAGTGAACCGGGATCCCTGAACACTGAAGCTTTCTTT.

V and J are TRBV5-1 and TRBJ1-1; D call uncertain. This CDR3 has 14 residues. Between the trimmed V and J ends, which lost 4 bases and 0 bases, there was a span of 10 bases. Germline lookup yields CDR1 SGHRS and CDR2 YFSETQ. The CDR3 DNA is TGCGCCAGCAGCCCCCCGTCAGTGAACACTGAAGCTTTCTTT. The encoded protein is CASSPPSVNTEAFF.

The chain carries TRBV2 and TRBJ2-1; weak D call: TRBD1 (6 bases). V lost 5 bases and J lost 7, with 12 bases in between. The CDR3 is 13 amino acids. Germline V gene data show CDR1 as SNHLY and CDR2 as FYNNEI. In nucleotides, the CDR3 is TGTGCCAGCAGTAATACAGGGTGGAATGAGCAGTTCTTC. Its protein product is CASSNTGWNEQFF.

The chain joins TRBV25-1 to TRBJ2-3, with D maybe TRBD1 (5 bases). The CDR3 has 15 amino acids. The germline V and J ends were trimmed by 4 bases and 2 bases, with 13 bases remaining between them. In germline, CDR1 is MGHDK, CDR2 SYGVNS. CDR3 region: CASSGVGRHTDTQYF. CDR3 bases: TGTGCCAGCAGTGGCGTGGGGCGTCACACAGATACGCAGTATTTT.

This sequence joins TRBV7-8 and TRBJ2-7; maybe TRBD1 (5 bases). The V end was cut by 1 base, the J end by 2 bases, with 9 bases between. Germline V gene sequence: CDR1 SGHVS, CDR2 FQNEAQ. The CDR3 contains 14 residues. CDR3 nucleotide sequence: TGTGCCAGCAGCTTAGAGGCAGGGACCTACGAGCAGTACTTC. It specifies CASSLEAGTYEQYF.

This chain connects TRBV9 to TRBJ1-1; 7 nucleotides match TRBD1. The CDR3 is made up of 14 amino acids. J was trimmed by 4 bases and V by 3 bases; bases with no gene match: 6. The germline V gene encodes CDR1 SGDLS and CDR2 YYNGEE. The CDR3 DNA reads TGTGCCAGCAGCGACTACAGGGGCGGCACTGAAGCTTTCTTT. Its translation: CASSDYRGGTEAFF.

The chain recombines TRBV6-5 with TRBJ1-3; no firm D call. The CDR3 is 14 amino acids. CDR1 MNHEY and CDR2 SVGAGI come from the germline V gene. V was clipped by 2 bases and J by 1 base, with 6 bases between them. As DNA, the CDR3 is TGTGCCAGCAGTTACGGAGATTCTGGAAACACCATATATTTT. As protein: CASSYGDSGNTIYF.

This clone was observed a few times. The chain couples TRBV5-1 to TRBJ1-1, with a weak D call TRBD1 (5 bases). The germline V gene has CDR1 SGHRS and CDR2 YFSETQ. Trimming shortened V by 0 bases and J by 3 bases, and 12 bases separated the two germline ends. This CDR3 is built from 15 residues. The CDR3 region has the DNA TGCGCCAGCAGCTTGGTAGGGGATAAAGACACTGAAGCTTTCTTT. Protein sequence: CASSLVGDKDTEAFF.

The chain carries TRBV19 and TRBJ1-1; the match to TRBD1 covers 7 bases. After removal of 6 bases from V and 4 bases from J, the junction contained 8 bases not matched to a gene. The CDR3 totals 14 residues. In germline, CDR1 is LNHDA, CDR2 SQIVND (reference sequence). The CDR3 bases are TGTGCCAGTAGCGTCAGGGGGGACCTCACTGAAGCTTTCTTT. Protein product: CASSVRGDLTEAFF.

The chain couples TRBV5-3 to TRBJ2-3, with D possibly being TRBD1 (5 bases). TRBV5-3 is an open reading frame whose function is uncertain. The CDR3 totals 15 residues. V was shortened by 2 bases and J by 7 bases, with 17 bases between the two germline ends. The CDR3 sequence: CARSFEGYQGNTQYF. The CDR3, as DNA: TGTGCCAGAAGCTTCGAAGGTTACCAGGGCAATACGCAGTATTTT.

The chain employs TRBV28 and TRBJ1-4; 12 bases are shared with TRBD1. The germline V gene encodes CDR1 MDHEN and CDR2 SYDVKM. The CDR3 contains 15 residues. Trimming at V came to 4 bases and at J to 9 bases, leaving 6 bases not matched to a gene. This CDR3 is CASSSPGQGAKKLFF. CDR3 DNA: TGTGCCAGCAGTTCTCCGGGACAGGGGGCGAAAAAACTGTTTTTT.

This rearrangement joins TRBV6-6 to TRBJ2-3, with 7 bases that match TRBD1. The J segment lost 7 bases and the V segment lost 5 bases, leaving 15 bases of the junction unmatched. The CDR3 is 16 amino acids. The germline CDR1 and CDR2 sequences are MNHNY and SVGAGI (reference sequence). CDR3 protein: CASSRKPDRPVYTQYF. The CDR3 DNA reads TGTGCCAGCAGTCGAAAACCGGACAGGCCGGTATATACGCAGTATTTT.

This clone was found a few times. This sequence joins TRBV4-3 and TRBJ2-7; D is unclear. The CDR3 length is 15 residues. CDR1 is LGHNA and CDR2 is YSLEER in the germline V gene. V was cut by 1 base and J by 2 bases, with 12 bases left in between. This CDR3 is CASSQGRQAPYEQYF. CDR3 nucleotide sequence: TGCGCCAGCAGCCAAGGGCGACAAGCCCCCTACGAGCAGTACTTC.

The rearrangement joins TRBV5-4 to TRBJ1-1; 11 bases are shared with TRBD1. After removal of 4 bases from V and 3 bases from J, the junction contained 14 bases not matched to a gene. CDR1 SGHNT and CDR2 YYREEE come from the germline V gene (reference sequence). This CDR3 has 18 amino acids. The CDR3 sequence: CASSQEVDGQGADTEAFF. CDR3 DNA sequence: TGTGCCAGCAGCCAAGAAGTAGATGGACAGGGGGCTGACACTGAAGCTTTCTTT.

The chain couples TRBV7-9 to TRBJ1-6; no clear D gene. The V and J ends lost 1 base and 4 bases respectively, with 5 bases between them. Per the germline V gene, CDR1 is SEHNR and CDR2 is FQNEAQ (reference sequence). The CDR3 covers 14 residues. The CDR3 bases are TGTGCCAGCAGCTTAGAACAGTATAATTCACCCCTCCACTTT. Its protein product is CASSLEQYNSPLHF.

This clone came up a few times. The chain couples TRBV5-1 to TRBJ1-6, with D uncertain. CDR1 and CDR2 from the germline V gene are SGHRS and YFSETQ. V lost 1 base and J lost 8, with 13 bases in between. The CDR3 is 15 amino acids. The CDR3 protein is CASSLSPMRDSPLHF. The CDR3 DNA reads TGCGCCAGCAGCTTGTCCCCGATGAGAGATTCACCCCTCCACTTT. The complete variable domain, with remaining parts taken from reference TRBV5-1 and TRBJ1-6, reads KAGVTQTPRYLIKTRGQQVTLSCSPISGHRSVSWYQQTPGQGLQFLFEYFSETQRNKGNFPGRFSGRQFSNSRSEMNVSTLELGDSALYLCASSLSPMRDSPLHFGNGTRLTVT.

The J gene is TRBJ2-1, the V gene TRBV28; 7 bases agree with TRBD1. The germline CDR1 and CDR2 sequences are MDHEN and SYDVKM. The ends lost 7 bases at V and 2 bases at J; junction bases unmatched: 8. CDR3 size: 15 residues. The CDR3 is CASISGQLTYNEQFF. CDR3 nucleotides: TGTGCCAGCATCTCGGGACAGCTCACCTACAATGAGCAGTTCTTC.

CDR3 sequence (DNA): TGTGCCAGCAGCGGGGGGAGTGCAACTAATGAAAAACTGTTTTTT. Amino acids: CASSGGSATNEKLFF. The chain joins TRBV28 to TRBJ1-4; a possible D gene is TRBD1 (5 bases). The CDR3 extends over 15 amino acids. V was pared by 6 bases and J by 0 bases, with 11 bases between. The germline V gene has CDR1 MDHEN and CDR2 SYDVKM.